This T cell receptor (beta chain) was obtained from a study of blood T cell repertoires in COVID-19 (dated by TCRdb to about 2020). Broadly, across the study: Samples from collaborators originated in the United States, Italy and Spain and spanned both the acute and convalescent phases of COVID-19. The prospective study material was composed of cDNA or gDNA derived from T cells, B-cell-depleted T cells, or PBMCs. The sample metadata nearly always contained a de-identified subject ID, COVID-19 status, age in years and sex. Deeply sampled blood TCRbeta repertoires from subjects exposed to, actively infected with, or recovered from COVID-19 were included in the dataset. The repertoires were made available in a free public database intended to serve as a resource for research on the immune response to SARS-CoV-2. HLA class I and class II types, where available, came from metadata supplied by the sample provider rather than from assay-based typing. The samples were drawn from the first 160 participants of the ongoing ImmuneRACE study and from 950 to 1,500 subjects provided by 6 global collaborators.

About this clone: The antigen it binds to is not known. There are no base qualities to consult, and no much larger clone falls within one base.

Collaborating institutions collected whole blood in K2EDTA tubes following their own protocols. For TCRbeta analysis, collaborators shipped samples in one of three forms: frozen whole blood, isolated PBMCs, or DNA extracted from either of those sample types. What the study reported, not specific to this receptor: Clinical and demographic metadata were provided uncurated, with the amount varying by source and participant.

The immunoSEQ Assay, a bias-controlled multiplex PCR, was used to amplify TCRbeta CDR3 regions from genomic DNA. On the authors' methods: Within the assay, amplification of reference gene primers was used to estimate how many nucleated cells each sample contained. To quantify the absolute abundance of each unique TCRbeta CDR3 rearrangement, sequence reads were collapsed and filtered. For each sample, productive Simpson clonality was calculated by taking the square root of Simpson's diversity index across productive rearrangements. The table was pulled from immuneACCESS by TCRdb, which kept in-frame rearrangements only. Such tables lose some clones; where checked, under half of the loss comes from unresolved V genes, and the rest has no known cause. V and J calls plus clone size are reproduced from that table; the DNA served to infer D and trimming. The sample profile shows 68,000 or so clones; roughly 84% of them were found once. The ten largest clones take up approximately 7% of the sample.

This receptor was identified in a man in his forties or fifties with active COVID-19. Sequencing was carried out using peripheral blood.

The DNA reads as follows: TGTGCCAGCAGTCAGGACAGGGCCCTAGGCTACACCTTC. This codes for CASSQDRALGYTF. The V and J genes are TRBV2 and TRBJ1-2; TRBD1 agrees with 8 junctional bases. The V end gives up 5 bases and the J end 8 bases, leaving 7 bases in the junction not matched to a gene. There are 13 amino acids in the CDR3, from cysteine to phenylalanine inclusive. Of all the DNA, just the CDR3 is kept, 39 bases in frame from base 1. CDR1 SNHLY and CDR2 FYNNEI were looked up in the germline V gene.